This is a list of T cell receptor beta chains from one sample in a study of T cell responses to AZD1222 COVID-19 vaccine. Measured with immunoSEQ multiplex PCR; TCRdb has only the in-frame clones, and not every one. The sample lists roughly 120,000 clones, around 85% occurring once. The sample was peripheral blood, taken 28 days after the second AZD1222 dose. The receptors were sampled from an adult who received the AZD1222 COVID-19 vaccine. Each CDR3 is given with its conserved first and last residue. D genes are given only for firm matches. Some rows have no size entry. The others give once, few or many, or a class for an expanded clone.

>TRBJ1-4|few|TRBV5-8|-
CASSFRTGAGEKLFF
TGTGCCAGCAGCTTTCGCACCGGGGCCGGTGAAAAACTGTTTTTT
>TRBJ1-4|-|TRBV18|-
CASSTGYEKLFF
TGTGCCAGCTCAACAGGGTACGAAAAACTGTTTTTT
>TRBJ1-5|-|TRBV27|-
CASSTENGFQPQHF
TGTGCCAGCAGTACGGAAAATGGGTTTCAGCCCCAGCATTTT
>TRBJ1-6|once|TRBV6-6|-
CASSYFIQDPGSPLHF
TGTGCCAGCAGTTACTTTATCCAGGACCCAGGGTCACCCCTCCACTTT
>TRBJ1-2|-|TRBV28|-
CASSPTTPGRLTDGYTF
TGTGCCAGCAGTCCTACCACTCCGGGACGGCTAACTGATGGCTACACCTTC
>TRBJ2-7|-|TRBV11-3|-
CASSLEKGPRGTYEQYF
TGTGCCAGCAGCTTAGAAAAGGGACCCAGAGGAACCTACGAGCAGTACTTC
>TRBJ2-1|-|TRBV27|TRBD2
CASSLSGGVYNEQFF
TGTGCCAGCAGCCTTAGCGGGGGGGTCTACAATGAGCAGTTCTTC
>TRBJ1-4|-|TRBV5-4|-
CAMQKPNEKLFF
TGTGCCATGCAGAAGCCTAATGAAAAACTGTTTTTT
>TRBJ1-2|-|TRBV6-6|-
CASSQLSLGQPRIGYTF
TGTGCCAGCAGTCAACTAAGTCTGGGGCAACCCAGGATTGGCTACACCTTC
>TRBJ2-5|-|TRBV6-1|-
CASSELETRRETQYF
TGTGCCAGCAGTGAATTAGAGACTAGAAGGGAGACCCAGTACTTC
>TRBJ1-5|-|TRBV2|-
CASKKSPGSGNQPQHF
TGTGCCAGCAAAAAATCCCCGGGGTCAGGCAATCAGCCCCAGCATTTT
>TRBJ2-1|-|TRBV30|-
CACSGGGSDNEQFF
TGTGCCTGTTCGGGCGGCGGTTCTGACAATGAGCAGTTCTTC
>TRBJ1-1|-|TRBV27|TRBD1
CASSLGGGTVLEAFF
TGTGCCAGCAGTTTAGGCGGGGGGACAGTCCTTGAAGCTTTCTTT
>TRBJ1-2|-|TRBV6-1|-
CASSDGAQGDGYTF
TGTGCCAGCAGTGACGGGGCACAGGGAGATGGCTACACCTTC
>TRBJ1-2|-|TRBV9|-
CASSVGSGGGHGYTF
TGTGCCAGCAGCGTAGGGTCGGGGGGCGGCCATGGCTACACCTTC
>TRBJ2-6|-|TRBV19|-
CACNRAQSFPGANVLTF
TGTGCCTGTAACCGGGCTCAGTCGTTTCCTGGGGCCAACGTCCTGACTTTC
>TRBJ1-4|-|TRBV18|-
CASSIWAEGNEKLFF
TGTGCCAGCTCGATTTGGGCCGAGGGTAATGAAAAACTGTTTTTT
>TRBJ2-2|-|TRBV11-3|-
CASSFSVRTGELFF
TGTGCCAGCAGCTTTTCCGTGCGGACCGGGGAGCTGTTTTTT
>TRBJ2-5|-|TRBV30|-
CAYTNSWGRQETQYF
TGTGCCTACACCAACTCGTGGGGGAGGCAAGAGACCCAGTACTTC
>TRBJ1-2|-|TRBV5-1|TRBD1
CASSAEDRGLFTF
TGCGCCAGCAGCGCGGAGGACAGGGGGCTCTTCACCTTC
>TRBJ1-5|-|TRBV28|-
CASNGGGQPQHF
TGTGCGAGCAACGGAGGGGGTCAGCCCCAGCATTTT
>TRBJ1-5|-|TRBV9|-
CASSVDPDQPQHF
TGTGCCAGCAGCGTAGACCCCGATCAGCCCCAGCATTTT
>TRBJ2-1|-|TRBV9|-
CASSALTGPSYNEQFF
TGTGCCAGCAGCGCACTGACAGGACCCTCCTACAATGAGCAGTTCTTC
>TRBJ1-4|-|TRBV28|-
CASSLLEGGAIQREKLFF
TGTGCCAGCAGTCTACTGGAGGGAGGCGCTATCCAGAGGGAAAAACTGTTTTTT
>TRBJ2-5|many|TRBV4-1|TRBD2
CASSRLLPVAIAGEQETQYF
TGCGCCAGCAGCCGATTGCTCCCGGTCGCAATAGCGGGGGAGCAAGAGACCCAGTACTTC
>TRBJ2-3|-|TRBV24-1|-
CATSRQPTDTQYF
TGTGCCACCAGTCGCCAACCCACAGATACGCAGTATTTT
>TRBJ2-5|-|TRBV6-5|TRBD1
CASTWTGAQETQYF
TGTGCCAGCACCTGGACAGGGGCACAAGAGACCCAGTACTTC
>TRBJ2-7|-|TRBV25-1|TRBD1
CASDGQGSFQYF
TGTGCCAGCGACGGACAGGGGAGCTTTCAGTACTTC
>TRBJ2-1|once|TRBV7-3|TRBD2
CASSLMGSSGGYNEQFF
TGTGCCAGCAGCTTAATGGGTTCTAGCGGGGGGTACAATGAGCAGTTCTTC
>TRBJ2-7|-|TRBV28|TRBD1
CASSQQGQGRGEQYF
TGTGCCAGCAGCCAACAGGGACAGGGGAGAGGGGAGCAGTACTTC
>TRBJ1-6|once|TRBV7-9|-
CASSERPAVASPLHF
TGTGCCAGCAGCGAAAGGCCAGCGGTAGCCTCACCCCTCCACTTT